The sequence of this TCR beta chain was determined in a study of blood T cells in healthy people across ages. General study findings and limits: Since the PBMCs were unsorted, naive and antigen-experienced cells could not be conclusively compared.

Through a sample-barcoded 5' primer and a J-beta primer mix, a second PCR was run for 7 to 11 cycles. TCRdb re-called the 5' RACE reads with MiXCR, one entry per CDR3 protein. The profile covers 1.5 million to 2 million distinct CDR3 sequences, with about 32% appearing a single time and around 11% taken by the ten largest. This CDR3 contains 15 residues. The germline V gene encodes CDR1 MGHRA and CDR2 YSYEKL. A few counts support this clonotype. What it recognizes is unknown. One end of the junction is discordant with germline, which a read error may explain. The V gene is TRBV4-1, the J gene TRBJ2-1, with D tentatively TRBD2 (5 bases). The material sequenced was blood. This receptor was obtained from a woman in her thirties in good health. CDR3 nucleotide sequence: TGCGCCAGCAGCCAAGGCGGACTGCAAATCAATGGGCAGTTCTTC. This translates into CASSQGGLQINGQFF.